This T cell receptor (beta chain) was sequenced in a study of T cells in Graves' hyperthyroidism and ophthalmopathy. This clonotype came up a few times. What was amplified from RNA transcripts were TCR beta CDR3 regions. A set of HTBI primers served as the primers for a first-round RT-PCR of the TCR CDR3. TCRdb redid the calling of the multiplex PCR reads with MiXCR, one entry per CDR3 protein. Seen here are 550,000 to 850,000 distinct CDR3 sequences, about 19% observed once, and the top ten hold 16%. Subjects aged 18 to 65 presented with newly diagnosed hyperthyroidism of less than 2 months' duration. PBMCs stemmed from more than 7.5 ml fresh peripheral blood. This CDR3 spans 14 amino acids. The germline V and J ends were trimmed by 3 bases and 2 bases, with 8 bases remaining between them.

The V call is TRBV12-3 or TRBV12-4, the J call TRBJ2-1, with D unclear. The receptor's source is a woman aged 45-60 years with Graves' hyperthyroidism that later progressed to Graves' ophthalmopathy. Sample: blood. As DNA, the CDR3 is TGTGCCAGCAGTTTTGGCTCGCCCTACAATGAGCAGTTCTTC. Translating it yields CASSFGSPYNEQFF.